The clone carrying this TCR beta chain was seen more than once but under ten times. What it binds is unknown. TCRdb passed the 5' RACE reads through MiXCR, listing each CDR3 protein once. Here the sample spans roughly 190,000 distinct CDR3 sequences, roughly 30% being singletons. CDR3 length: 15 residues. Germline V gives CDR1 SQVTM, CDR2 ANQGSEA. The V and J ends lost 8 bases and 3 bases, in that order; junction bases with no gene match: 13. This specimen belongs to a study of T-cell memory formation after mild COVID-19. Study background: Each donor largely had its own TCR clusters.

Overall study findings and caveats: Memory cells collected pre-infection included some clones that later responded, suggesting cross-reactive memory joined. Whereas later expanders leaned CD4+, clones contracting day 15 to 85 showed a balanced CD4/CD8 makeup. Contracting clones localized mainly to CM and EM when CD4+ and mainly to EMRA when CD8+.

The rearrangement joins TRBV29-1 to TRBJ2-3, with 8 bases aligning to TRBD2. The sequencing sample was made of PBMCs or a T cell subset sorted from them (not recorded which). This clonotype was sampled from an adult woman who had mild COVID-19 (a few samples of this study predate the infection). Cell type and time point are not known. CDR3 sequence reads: CSSQDRGRSTDTQYF. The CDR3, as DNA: TGCAGCTCCCAAGATCGCGGGAGGTCAACAGATACGCAGTATTTT.